The T cell receptor beta chain under discussion was sequenced for a study of T cells after yellow fever vaccination (dated by TCRdb to the late 2010s). As for the study more broadly: Libraries from fractions with low cell numbers were prepared with the SMART-Seq v4 Ultra Low Input RNA kit. Bulk TCR alpha and beta repertoires were sequenced longitudinally to track T-cell clones before and after primary and booster YFV17D yellow fever vaccination. Two healthy male donors, one aged 18 to 30 and one aged 30 to 40 years, made up the cohort. Blood was collected at multiple timepoints before and after primary and secondary immunization, and bulk PBMC replicates and cell subsets were isolated. The paper as a whole reports these results and caveats: The secondary T-cell response was found to be weaker but faster than the primary response, with a peak reached on day 5 rather than on day 15. A small share of clonotypes occurred in both CD4 and CD8 compartments, likely arising from convergent recombination. Because abundant contaminating clonotypes from the bulk population could be contained in FACS-sorted repertoires, computational filtering was required. Because the study included only two donors, the extent to which the findings can be generalized is limited. After the booster, most of the clones that had expanded following primary vaccination were detected again (roughly 96% of CD4 and roughly 88% of CD8), which suggests that memory was broadly maintained.

This clonotype was observed at least ten times. Its antigen has not been determined. No base quality information exists; no much larger clone differs at one position. The CDR3 goes from the cysteine to the phenylalanine over 16 residues. Only CDR3 DNA is held: 48 bases, read in frame from base 1. Sequences SGHVS (CDR1) and FQNEAQ (CDR2) are obtained from the germline V gene. V is clipped by 1 base and J by 0 bases, and the sequence between their germline boundaries is 11 bases long. TCRdb records Illumina NovaSeq 6000 as the sequencer. TCR cDNA was made using 5'RACE template switching, a step that added a universal primer site and unique molecular identifiers. Priming of cDNA synthesis was performed from both the TCR alpha and TCR beta constant segments. Libraries were amplified in two PCR steps, with sample barcodes and sequencing adapters added in the second step. Libraries were sequenced on Illumina HiSeq 2500 (2x100 bp) or NovaSeq (2x150 bp). The published analysis was carried out like this. MIGEC was used to demultiplex reads and collapse the reads into UMI consensus sequences, and MiXCR was used for V(D)J alignment. Clonotypes responding to the vaccine were identified with edgeR on replicate PBMC samples, with the criteria of FDR below 0.01 and a log2 fold change above 5 up to day 15. Bulk clonotypes were assigned CD4 or CD8 identity according to which sequenced CD4 or CD8 repertoire held them at higher abundance. Starting from the raw public reads, TCRdb applied fastp trimming at Q25, assembled clones with MiXCR and retained in-frame beta chains. Entries that share a CDR3 protein sequence are merged under the most common genes and DNA. The V and J calls shown here were made by TCRdb, not taken from the authors' results. The sample table shows 100,000 to 150,000 distinct CDR3 sequences, and almost 9% are seen once. The ten biggest clones cover 40% of the sample.

The sample's treatment or condition label, in plain terms: live attenuated yellow fever vaccine strain. PBMCs were isolated from peripheral blood using a standard Ficoll-Paque protocol. CD4 and CD8 T-cell fractions were isolated with Dynabeads CD4 and CD8 positive selection kits. TriZol was used to extract RNA from bulk PBMCs, CD4 and CD8 fractions, and dextramer-positive and dextramer-negative fractions. The rearrangement combines TRBV7-8 with TRBJ2-3; a tentative D match to TRBD2 spans 5 bases. The clonotype originates from a young man who received the YFV17D yellow fever vaccine. Material: CD8+ T cells sorted from PBMCs, obtained on the day of the yellow fever booster vaccination. The DNA sequence reads TGTGCCAGCAGCTTAGGGCAGCGGATTAGCACAGATACGCAGTATTTT. Its protein is CASSLGQRISTDTQYF.